This is a list of T cell receptor beta chains from one sample in a study of cytomegalovirus exposure and HLA in healthy donors. The repertoire was sequenced with immunoSEQ multiplex PCR; TCRdb's copy has only in-frame clones and lacks some. This table has some 140,000 clones, 90% appearing once. The sequencing input was PBMCs. The source is a woman aged 30 to 39 in good health and CMV-seropositive. Each CDR3 is given with its conserved first and last residue. The D gene is left open where the match is weak. Only part of the rows carry a size: once, few, many, or a class if the clone is expanded.

j_call v_call d_call clone_size cdr3_nt cdr3_aa
TRBJ2-7 TRBV7-7 TRBD1 . TGTGCTAGCAGCTTAGGGCCGGGACAGGACTACGAGCAGTACTTC CASSLGPGQDYEQYF
TRBJ2-7 TRBV7-9 TRBD2 once TGTGCCAGCAGCTTAAGCGGGAGACCCTACGAGCAGTACTTC CASSLSGRPYEQYF
TRBJ1-2 TRBV7-9 TRBD1 . TGTGCCAGCAGCTTAGATCCGGGACAGGGGGCTATAGGCTATGGCTACACCTTC CASSLDPGQGAIGYGYTF
TRBJ1-2 TRBV5-4 . once TGTGCCAGCAGCTCAGGGACTGCCCATGGCTACACCTTC CASSSGTAHGYTF
TRBJ2-7 TRBV5-4 TRBD2 . TGTGCCAGCAGCTTGGGCACTAGCGGACCCTTCTACGAGCAGTACTTC CASSLGTSGPFYEQYF
TRBJ1-1 TRBV28 . . TGTGCCAGCAGTTTAGGTTTTGGGGCAGCTTTCTTT CASSLGFGAAFF
TRBJ2-7 TRBV2 . once TGTGCCAGCAGTGAAAGCAGGGTGGAGTACTTC CASSESRVEYF
TRBJ2-7 TRBV6-1 TRBD1 . TGTGCCAGCCAGGGGACAGGGTTGAACGAGCAGTACTTC CASQGTGLNEQYF
TRBJ2-1 TRBV9 TRBD2 . TGTGCCAGCAGCGTAGGTAGCGGGACTGGCAATGAGCAGTTCTTC CASSVGSGTGNEQFF
TRBJ1-2 TRBV28 TRBD1 few TGTGCCAGCAGTCCCCCAGGACAGGGGGCAGGGGGCTACACCTTC CASSPPGQGAGGYTF
TRBJ2-1 TRBV7-3 . . TGTGCCAGCAGCCCTTGGGGCGGAGCGCAGTTCTTC CASSPWGGAQFF
TRBJ2-3 TRBV5-8 . . TGTGCCAGCAGCTTCCGGCCAGGCAGAACAGATACGCAGTATTTT CASSFRPGRTDTQYF
TRBJ1-6 TRBV7-2 TRBD1 . TGTGCCAGCAGCTGGAACGACAGGGAACATTCACCCCTCCACTTT CASSWNDREHSPLHF
TRBJ2-1 TRBV10-1 TRBD1 . TGCGCCAGCAGTGTACCGACAGGGGGCGACTTAACTGATGAGCAGTTCTTC CASSVPTGGDLTDEQFF
TRBJ2-7 TRBV28 . few TGTGCCAGCAGCCCCCGGGACAGATCTGCGGGGGAGCAGTACTTC CASSPRDRSAGEQYF
TRBJ2-3 TRBV21-1 . . TGTGCCAGCAGCAAAGATCCTAGGCCAGATACGCAGTATTTT CASSKDPRPDTQYF
TRBJ2-1 TRBV5-1 TRBD2 . TGCGCCAGCAGTAGCGGGAGAGATTACAATGAGCAGTTCTTC CASSSGRDYNEQFF
TRBJ1-5 TRBV28 TRBD1 . TGTGCCAGTGAGGACAGGGGAGGACAGCCCCAGCATTTT CASEDRGGQPQHF
TRBJ2-7 TRBV10-3 TRBD2 few TGTGCCATCCAATCCCGTGGGCTAGCGGGAGCGGAGCAGTACTTC CAIQSRGLAGAEQYF
TRBJ1-1 TRBV4-1 TRBD1 . TGCGCCAGCAGAAGGACAGGGACCACTGAAGCTTTCTTT CASRRTGTTEAFF
TRBJ2-2 TRBV28 . . TGTGCCAGCAGGTCTGTCTTGAACACCGGGGAGCTGTTTTTT CASRSVLNTGELFF
TRBJ1-5 TRBV2 . . TGTGCCAGCAAGAAGTCCAGGGCAGATCAGCCCCAGCATTTT CASKKSRADQPQHF
TRBJ1-5 TRBV2 TRBD1 . TGTGCCAGCAGCGACAGGGATAGCAATCAGCCCCAGCATTTT CASSDRDSNQPQHF
TRBJ1-2 TRBV6-1 . . TGTGCCAGCAGTCCGACGGAGGACTATGGCTACACCTTC CASSPTEDYGYTF
TRBJ2-1 TRBV13 TRBD2 . TGTGCCAGCAGCTTAGGCCTAGCGGGATACAATGAGCAGTTCTTC CASSLGLAGYNEQFF
TRBJ2-1 TRBV13 TRBD2 . TGTGCCAGCAGCCCAGGGGGTAGCGGGAGGGCGGATGAGCAGTTCTTC CASSPGGSGRADEQFF
TRBJ2-7 TRBV5-1 TRBD1 . TGCGCCAGCAGTCCGGGACAGGGGTTGGGCGAGCAGTACTTC CASSPGQGLGEQYF
TRBJ2-2 TRBV14 TRBD2 . TGTGCCAGCAGCCGTAATCGCTGGACTAGCGGTTGGACGGGGGAGCTGTTTTTT CASSRNRWTSGWTGELFF
TRBJ1-1 TRBV15 TRBD1 . TGTGCCACCAGCAGAACCAGGACAGGTGGGTGGGCTTTCTTT CATSRTRTGGWAFF
TRBJ1-2 TRBV29-1 . once TGCAGCGTTGAAAAGGAGGGTTATACCTATGGCTACACCTTC CSVEKEGYTYGYTF
TRBJ2-5 TRBV2 . . TGTGCCAGCAGTGAAGCCGGGATGGCCGGGACACCCGCGACCCAGTACTTC CASSEAGMAGTPATQYF
TRBJ2-3 TRBV7-9 TRBD2 . TGTGCCAGCAGCCTCGGGGGGGGCCACACAGATACGCAGTATTTT CASSLGGGHTDTQYF
TRBJ2-1 TRBV27 . . TGTGCCAGCAGTTTAATGGGCTTCCTCAATGAGCAGTTCTTC CASSLMGFLNEQFF
TRBJ2-1 TRBV2 TRBD1 . TGTGCCAGCAGTGAGAGGACAGGGGGATCCTACAATGAGCAGTTCTTC CASSERTGGSYNEQFF
TRBJ1-1 TRBV4-2 . . TGTGCCAGCAGCCAGGGCAGTATGAACACTGAAGCTTTCTTT CASSQGSMNTEAFF
TRBJ2-5 TRBV5-4 . . TGTGCCAGCAGGGCTCAGGGGGGAGAGACCCAGTACTTC CASRAQGGETQYF
TRBJ2-7 TRBV28 TRBD2 . TGTGCCAGCAGTCCCCGAGCGGGAGTCTCCTACGAGCAGTACTTC CASSPRAGVSYEQYF
TRBJ2-3 TRBV5-1 . . TGCGCCAGCAGCTGGGCGGTTCGGGGGACCTTCACAGATACGCAGTATTTT CASSWAVRGTFTDTQYF
TRBJ1-4 TRBV28 . . TGTGCCAGCAGTCAAACAGGGTCGACTAATGAAAAACTGTTTTTT CASSQTGSTNEKLFF
TRBJ2-5 TRBV11-3 . . TGTGCCAGCAGCTTTGGGTCGGGGGGCGGAAAAGAGACCCAGTACTTC CASSFGSGGGKETQYF
TRBJ2-1 TRBV7-9 TRBD2 . TGTGCCAGCAGCTCTACTAGCGGGAGGGACAATGAGCAGTTCTTC CASSSTSGRDNEQFF
TRBJ1-5 TRBV5-1 . once TGCGCCAGCAGCTTGGCCGGAGGTCAGCCCCAGCATTTT CASSLAGGQPQHF
TRBJ1-1 TRBV2 . . TGTGCCAGCGCCTCCAGCCGGGGGAACACTGAAGCTTTCTTT CASASSRGNTEAFF
TRBJ2-5 TRBV5-1 TRBD2 . TGCGCCAGCAGCTTTGGCGGGAGGGCGGGAGAGACCCAGTACTTC CASSFGGRAGETQYF
TRBJ2-1 TRBV7-2 . . TGTGCCAGCAATAGAGGGTGGAGCTCCTACAATGAGCAGTTCTTC CASNRGWSSYNEQFF
TRBJ2-2 TRBV10-3 . . TGTGCCATCAGTCTGTCAAGCCCCGGGGAGCTGTTTTTT CAISLSSPGELFF
TRBJ2-7 TRBV2 TRBD1 . TGTGCCAGCAGTGGGACAGGGAGGCTCCCCGAGCAGTACTTC CASSGTGRLPEQYF
TRBJ2-5 TRBV2 TRBD1 . TGTGCCAGCAGTGCTAGGACAGGCCAAGAGACCCAGTACTTC CASSARTGQETQYF
TRBJ2-4 TRBV6-6 . few TGTGCCAGCAGTTACTCCGGACAGTCAGGGAACATTCAGTACTTC CASSYSGQSGNIQYF
TRBJ2-7 TRBV29-1 TRBD2 once TGCAGCGTTGTACTAGCGGGGCTGAGCTCCTACGAGCAGTACTTC CSVVLAGLSSYEQYF
TRBJ2-7 TRBV9 TRBD1 . TGTGCCAGCAGCGTGGGGGACAGGGTTCACGAGCAGTACTTC CASSVGDRVHEQYF